This TCR beta chain was sequenced for a study of T-cell reconstitution after alpha-beta-depleted transplantation in children. Whole-study results and caveats: Reportedly, alpha-beta T cells present about two months post-transplant originated from several hundred expanded clones of graft origin. Some patients showed high day-60 TCRbeta diversity, which derived from surviving recipient T cells and thymic progenitors.

Germline V gene data show CDR1 as ENHRY and CDR2 as SYGVKD. There are 12 residues in the CDR3. Trimming pared 5 bases from V and 8 bases from J, leaving 10 bases between. On this clonotype itself: Its antigen is not known.

It was with unique molecular identifiers that the TCRbeta library was prepared. TCRdb used MiXCR to reprocess the PCR reads, holding one entry per CDR3 protein. This table has 250,000 or so distinct CDR3 sequences, less than 9% appearing once. The starting material was PBMCs, mostly from graft donor cells, obtained 180 days after TCRalphabeta/CD19-depleted stem cell transplant. The chain combines TRBV10-3 with TRBJ1-5; no reliable D call. The origin of this receptor is a male patient aged 5 to 17 who had a stem cell transplant for acute lymphoblastic leukemia, so the T cells may come from the graft donor. The CDR3 loop is CAISFKKEPQHF. The CDR3, as DNA: TGTGCCATCAGTTTCAAGAAGGAGCCCCAGCATTTT.